The clone carrying this T cell receptor beta chain was seen only a few times. Its specificity is unknown. The data are from a study of T cells in Graves' hyperthyroidism and ophthalmopathy. Study background: The authors collected peripheral blood at initial diagnosis, before any treatment. General study results and limits: Blood held most thyroid clonotypes expanded above 0.001 frequency.

The length of the CDR3 is 15 residues. Germline trimming cut 3 bases from V and 1 base from J; bases unmatched to any gene: 3. The germline CDR1 and CDR2 sequences are SGHNT and YYREEE (reference sequence). Disease duration under 2 months; hyperthyroidism patients were aged 18 to 65. The investigators amplified TCR beta CDR3 regions from RNA transcripts. First-round RT-PCR with HTBI primers amplified the TCR CDR3 region. TCRdb redid the calling of the multiplex PCR reads with MiXCR, one entry per CDR3 protein. Of approximately 430,000 distinct CDR3 sequences in the sample, around 14% were seen once. The sample was blood. This receptor was taken from a woman aged 18-30 years with Graves' hyperthyroidism. The chain has TRBV5-4 and TRBJ2-3; TRBD1 agrees at 9 bases. The CDR3 DNA follows: TGTGCCAGCAGCTCGACAGGGGGGGGCACAGATACGCAGTATTTT. This gives the protein CASSSTGGGTDTQYF.